This T cell receptor beta chain was sequenced during a study of sequential checkpoint blockade in melanoma. About the study: Twenty-two patients had tumor biopsies before treatment and at week 13. Study-level points and caveats: Response in arm A was associated with pretreatment TIL clonality.

As to treatment: randomized to nivolumab then ipilimumab (arm A) or the reverse (arm B). CDR3 length: 14 residues. Trimming left V 2 bases short and J 2 bases short, with 10 bases between. The germline gives CDR1 WSHSY, CDR2 SAAADI. The table came from immunoSEQ multiplex PCR; TCRdb's copy has only in-frame clones and leaves some out. This table has tens of thousands of clones, roughly 32% appearing once. On this clone: As yet, its antigen is unknown.

This chain joins TRBV10-2 and TRBJ2-7; D might be TRBD1 (5 bases). This clonotype originated in a human donor with melanoma. The source material was tumor tissue (inferred from file names), sampled from a patient given nivolumab and ipilimumab in sequence. CDR3 in DNA: TGCGCCAGCAGTGAGGATCCGACAGCCTACGAGCAGTACTTC. Encoded protein: CASSEDPTAYEQYF.